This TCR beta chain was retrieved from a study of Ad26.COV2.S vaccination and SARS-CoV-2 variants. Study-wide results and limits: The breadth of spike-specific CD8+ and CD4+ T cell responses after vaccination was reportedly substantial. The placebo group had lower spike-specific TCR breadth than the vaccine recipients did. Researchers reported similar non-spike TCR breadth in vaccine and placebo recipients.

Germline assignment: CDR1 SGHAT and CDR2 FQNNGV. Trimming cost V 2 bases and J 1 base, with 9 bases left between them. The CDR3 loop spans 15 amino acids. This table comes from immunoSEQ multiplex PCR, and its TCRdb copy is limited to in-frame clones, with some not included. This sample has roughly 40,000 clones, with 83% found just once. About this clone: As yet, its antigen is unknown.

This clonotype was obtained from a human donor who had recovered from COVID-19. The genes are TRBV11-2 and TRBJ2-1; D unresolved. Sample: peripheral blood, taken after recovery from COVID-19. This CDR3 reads CASSLRSGSYNEQFF. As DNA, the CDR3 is TGTGCCAGCAGCTTAAGATCGGGTTCCTACAATGAGCAGTTCTTC.